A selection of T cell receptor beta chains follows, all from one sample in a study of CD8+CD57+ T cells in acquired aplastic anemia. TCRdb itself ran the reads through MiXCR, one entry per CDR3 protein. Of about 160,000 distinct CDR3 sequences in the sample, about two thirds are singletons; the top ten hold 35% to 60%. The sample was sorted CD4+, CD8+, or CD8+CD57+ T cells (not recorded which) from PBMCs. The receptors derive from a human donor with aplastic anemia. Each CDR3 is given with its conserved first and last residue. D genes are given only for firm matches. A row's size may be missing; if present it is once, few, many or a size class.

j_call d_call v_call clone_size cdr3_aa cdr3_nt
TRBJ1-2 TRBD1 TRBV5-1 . CASSYGQGSGYTF TGCGCCAGCAGCTACGGACAGGGTAGTGGCTACACCTTC
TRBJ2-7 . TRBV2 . CASSPNPYEQYF TGTGCCAGCAGCCCTAATCCCTACGAGCAGTACTTC
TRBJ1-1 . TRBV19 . CASSIPSGSTEAFF TGTGCCAGTAGTATCCCCTCAGGGAGCACTGAAGCTTTCTTT
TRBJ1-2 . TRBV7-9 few CASSLVRWPAYGYTF TGTGCCAGCAGCTTAGTAAGGTGGCCAGCTTATGGCTACACCTTC
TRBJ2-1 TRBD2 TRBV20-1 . CSAQTSAMGFF TGCAGTGCTCAGACTAGCGCGATGGGGTTCTTC
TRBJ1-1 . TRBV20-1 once CSARGGGGGTEAFF TGCAGTGCTAGAGGGGGGGGAGGCGGAACTGAAGCTTTCTTT
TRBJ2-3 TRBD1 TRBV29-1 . CSGRTGGTDTQYF TGCAGCGGGAGGACAGGCGGCACAGATACGCAGTATTTT
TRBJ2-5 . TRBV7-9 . CASSSPGAGPQYF TGTGCCAGCAGCTCCCCCGGCGCAGGTCCCCAGTACTTC
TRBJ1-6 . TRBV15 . CATSHTRMSSYNSPLHF TGTGCCACCAGCCATACACGGATGAGCTCCTATAATTCACCCCTCCACTTT
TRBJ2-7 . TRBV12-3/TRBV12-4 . CASSLSWQGGPGEQYF TGTGCCAGCAGTTTGTCGTGGCAGGGGGGCCCCGGCGAGCAGTACTTC
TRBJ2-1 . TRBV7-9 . CASSSRRAGKLF TGTGCCAGCAGCTCCCGCCGCGCAGGCAAGCTCTTC
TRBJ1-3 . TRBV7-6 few CASSLMGARDTIYF TGTGCCAGCAGCTTAATGGGGGCGAGGGACACCATATATTTT
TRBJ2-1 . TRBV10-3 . CAISVSGGQNEQFF TGTGCCATCAGTGTGTCTGGGGGACAAAATGAGCAGTTCTTC
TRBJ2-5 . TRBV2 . CVSSEGIYSSETQYF TGTGTCAGCAGTGAAGGGATATACTCATCGGAGACCCAGTACTTC
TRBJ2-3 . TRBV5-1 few CASSRLGGTDTQYF TGCGCCAGCTCGAGACTAGGAGGCACAGATACGCAGTATTTT
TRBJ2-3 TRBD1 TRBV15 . CATSRLTGQGGVDTQYF TGTGCCACCAGCAGGCTCACGGGACAGGGAGGTGTAGATACGCAGTATTTT
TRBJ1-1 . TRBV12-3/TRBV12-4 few CASSRPGIATEAFF TGTGCCAGCAGTCGTCCGGGGATTGCCACTGAAGCTTTCTTT
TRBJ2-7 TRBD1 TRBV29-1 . CSVVNGTGEAYEQHF TGCAGCGTTGTTAACGGGACAGGGGAAGCCTACGAGCAGCACTTC
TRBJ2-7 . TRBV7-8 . CASSLGIAYEQYF TGTGCCAGCAGCTTAGGTATAGCCTACGAGCAGTACTTC
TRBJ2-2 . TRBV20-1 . CSARDPRFGELFF TGCAGTGCTAGAGACCCACGTTTCGGGGAGCTGTTTTTT
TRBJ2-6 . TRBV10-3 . CASSSTDSSGANVLTF TGTGCCAGCAGTTCAACGGACAGCTCTGGGGCCAACGTCCTGACTTTC
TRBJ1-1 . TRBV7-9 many CASSKYHTNTEAFF TGTGCCAGCAGCAAATATCACACCAACACTGAAGCTTTCTTT
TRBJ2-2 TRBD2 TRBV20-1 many CSASPLAGATAGELFF TGCAGTGCCTCACCTTTAGCGGGAGCTACCGCCGGGGAGCTGTTTTTT